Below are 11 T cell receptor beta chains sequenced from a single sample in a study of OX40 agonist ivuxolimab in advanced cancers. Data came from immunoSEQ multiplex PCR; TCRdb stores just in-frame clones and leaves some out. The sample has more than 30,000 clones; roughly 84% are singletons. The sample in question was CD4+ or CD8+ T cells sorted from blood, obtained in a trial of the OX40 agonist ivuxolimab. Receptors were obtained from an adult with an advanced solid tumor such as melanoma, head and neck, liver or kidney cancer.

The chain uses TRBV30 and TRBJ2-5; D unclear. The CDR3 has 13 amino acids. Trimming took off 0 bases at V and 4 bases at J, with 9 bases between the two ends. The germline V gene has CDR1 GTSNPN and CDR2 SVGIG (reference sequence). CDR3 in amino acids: CAWSVGSGETQYF. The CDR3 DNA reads TGTGCCTGGAGTGTAGGGTCGGGAGAGACCCAGTACTTC.

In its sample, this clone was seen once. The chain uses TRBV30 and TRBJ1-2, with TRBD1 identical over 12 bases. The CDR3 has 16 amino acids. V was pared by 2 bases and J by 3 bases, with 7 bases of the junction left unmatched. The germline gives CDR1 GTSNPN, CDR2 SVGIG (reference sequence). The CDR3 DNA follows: TGTGCCTGGAGTCCCACCGGGACAGGGGGCTACTATGGCTACACCTTC. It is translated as CAWSPTGTGGYYGYTF.

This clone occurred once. The CDR3 loop reads CARSGSLGGETQYF. In DNA, the CDR3 is TGTGCCAGAAGCGGATCTTTGGGTGGGGAGACCCAGTACTTC. The chain recombines TRBV5-3 with TRBJ2-5; D gene ambiguous. TRBV5-3 counts as an open reading frame of uncertain function. This CDR3 is 14 amino acids long. The germline V and J ends were trimmed by 4 bases and 5 bases, with 15 bases remaining between them.

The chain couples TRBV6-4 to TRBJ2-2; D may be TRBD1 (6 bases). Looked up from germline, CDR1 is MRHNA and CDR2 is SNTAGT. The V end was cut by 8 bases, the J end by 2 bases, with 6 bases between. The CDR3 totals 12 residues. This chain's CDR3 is CASGTNTGELFF. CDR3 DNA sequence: TGTGCCAGCGGGACAAACACCGGGGAGCTGTTTTTT.

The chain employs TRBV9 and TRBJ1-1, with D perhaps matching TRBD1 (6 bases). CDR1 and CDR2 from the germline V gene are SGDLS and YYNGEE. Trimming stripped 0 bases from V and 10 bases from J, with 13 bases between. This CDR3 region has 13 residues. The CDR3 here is CASSVGRGRGAFF. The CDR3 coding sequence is TGTGCCAGCAGCGTAGGGCGTGGCAGGGGAGCTTTCTTT.

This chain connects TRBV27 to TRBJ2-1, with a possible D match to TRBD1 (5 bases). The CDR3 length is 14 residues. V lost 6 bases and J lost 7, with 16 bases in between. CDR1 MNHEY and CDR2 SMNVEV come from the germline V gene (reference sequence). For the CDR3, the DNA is TGTGCCAGCAGAACATCAGGGTCGAGAAATGAGCAGTTCTTC. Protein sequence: CASRTSGSRNEQFF.

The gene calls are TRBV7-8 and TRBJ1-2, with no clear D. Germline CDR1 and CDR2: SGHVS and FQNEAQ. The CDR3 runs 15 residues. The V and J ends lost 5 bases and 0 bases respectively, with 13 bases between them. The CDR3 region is CASSGSWDPNYGYTF. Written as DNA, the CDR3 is TGTGCCAGCAGCGGAAGTTGGGATCCTAACTATGGCTACACCTTC.

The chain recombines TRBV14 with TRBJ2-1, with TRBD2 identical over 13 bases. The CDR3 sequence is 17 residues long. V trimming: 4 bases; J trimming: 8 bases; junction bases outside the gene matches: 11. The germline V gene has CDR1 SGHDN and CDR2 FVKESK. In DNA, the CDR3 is TGTGCCAGCAGCCTCTGGTCCACTAGCGGGGGGGCCTATGAGCAGTTCTTC. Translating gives CASSLWSTSGGAYEQFF.

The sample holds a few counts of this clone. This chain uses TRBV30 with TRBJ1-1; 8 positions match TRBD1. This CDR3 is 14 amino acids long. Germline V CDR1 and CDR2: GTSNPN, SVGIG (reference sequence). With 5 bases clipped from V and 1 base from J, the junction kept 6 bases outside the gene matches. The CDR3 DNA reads TGTGCCTGGTCCAGGACAGGGACGAACACTGAAGCTTTCTTT. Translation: CAWSRTGTNTEAFF.

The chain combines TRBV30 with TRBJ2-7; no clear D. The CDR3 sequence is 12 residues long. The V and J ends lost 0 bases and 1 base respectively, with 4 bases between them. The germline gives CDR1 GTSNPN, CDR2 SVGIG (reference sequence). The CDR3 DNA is TGTGCCTGGAGTGTTTCATCCTACGAGCAGTACTTC. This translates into CAWSVSSYEQYF.

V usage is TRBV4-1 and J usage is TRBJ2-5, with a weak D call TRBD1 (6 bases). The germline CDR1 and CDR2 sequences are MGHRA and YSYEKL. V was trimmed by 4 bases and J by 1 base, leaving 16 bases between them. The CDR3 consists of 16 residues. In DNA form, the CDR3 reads TGCGCCAGCAGCCCGTCCTTCGTACAGGGCCAAGAGACCCAGTACTTC. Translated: CASSPSFVQGQETQYF.